This TCR beta chain was found in a study of T cells in Graves' hyperthyroidism and ophthalmopathy. Study conclusions and caveats: Ophthalmopathy prediction by the model preceded onset by a median about 6 months.

Per germline, CDR1 DFQATT and CDR2 SNEGSKA (reference sequence). Trimming removed 0 bases from V and 4 bases from J, with 3 bases in between. This CDR3 is built from 11 residues. The sample holds many counts of this clonotype. No antigen is known for it. In the ophthalmopathy cohort, Clinical Activity Score was at least 3, NOSPECS grade at least 4, and duration under 3 months. Pregnant or lactating patients were excluded, as were those with uncontrolled infection or other autoimmune disease. TCR beta CDR3 sequences were amplified from RNA transcripts. HTBI primers were used for first-round RT-PCR of the TCR CDR3. TCRdb analysed the multiplex PCR reads with MiXCR anew, one entry per CDR3 protein. The sample carries fewer than 250,000 distinct CDR3 sequences, 15% to 20% recorded once.

The sample consisted of blood. The TCR was taken from a woman younger than 35 with Graves' ophthalmopathy. This chain connects TRBV20-1 to TRBJ2-5; no reliable D call. CDR3 sequence reads: CSARDVETQYF. CDR3 bases: TGCAGTGCTAGAGATGTAGAGACCCAGTACTTC.